The clone carrying this T cell receptor (beta chain) was observed many times. What it recognizes is unknown. The data originate from a study of T cells in Graves' hyperthyroidism and ophthalmopathy. Template material for amplifying TCR beta CDR3 regions consisted of RNA transcripts. RT-PCR in the first round (using the HTBI primer set) targeted the TCR CDR3. MiXCR, applied by TCRdb to the multiplex PCR reads, yields one record per CDR3 protein. The sample has around 300,000 distinct CDR3 sequences, roughly 13% seen once. Whole-study findings and limits: Most expanded thyroid clonotypes above 0.001 also appeared in blood. Ophthalmopathy got predicted by the model a median 6.5 months before its onset.

Sequencing input: blood. This receptor was taken from a middle-aged woman with Graves' hyperthyroidism.

DNA of the CDR3: TGTGCCAGCCGTCCTAGAAGGTGGTTGGGCGAGCAGTACTTC. It is translated as CASRPRRWLGEQYF. This chain connects TRBV27 to TRBJ2-7, with unresolved D. From germline, CDR1 is MNHEY and CDR2 SMNVEV (reference sequence). CDR3 size: 14 residues. Trimming removed 8 bases at V and 6 bases at J, with 20 bases between.